The rows below give T cell receptor beta chains drawn from one sample of a study of CD8 T cells in ankylosing spondylitis. TCRdb fed the 5' RACE reads into MiXCR, producing one record per CDR3 protein. This sample has 350,000 or so distinct CDR3 sequences, with less than 10% found just once. The sequenced sample was blood, either unsorted or a sorted T cell fraction (not recorded which). These TCRs come from a male donor with ankylosing spondylitis. The CDR3 runs from the conserved cysteine through the conserved F or W. Fields, in order: CDR3 DNA, CDR3 protein, D gene, V gene, clone size, J gene. D genes are given only for firm matches. Expanded clones get a size class; other rows say once, few or many, or leave the size out.

cdr3_nt: TGTGCCAGCAGCCTCGGGACAGTATTGGAAGCTTTCTTT; cdr3_aa: CASSLGTVLEAFF; d_call: TRBD1; v_call: TRBV13; clone_size: .; j_call: TRBJ1-1
cdr3_nt: TGCGCCAGCAGTGAGTCGGGAGGGCAAGAGCAGTTCTTC; cdr3_aa: CASSESGGQEQFF; d_call: TRBD2; v_call: TRBV10-1; clone_size: few; j_call: TRBJ2-1
cdr3_nt: TGCAGTGCTAGGGGACTAGCGGGCTACAATGAGCAGTTCTTC; cdr3_aa: CSARGLAGYNEQFF; d_call: TRBD2; v_call: TRBV20-1; clone_size: few; j_call: TRBJ2-1
cdr3_nt: TGCAGCGTCGAAGGACAGGTAGCTGGCTACACCTTC; cdr3_aa: CSVEGQVAGYTF; d_call: TRBD1; v_call: TRBV29-1; clone_size: .; j_call: TRBJ1-2
cdr3_nt: TGCAGTGCTAGAGAGTCAGTGACAGGGGGCGCCGGCTATGGCTACACCTTC; cdr3_aa: CSARESVTGGAGYGYTF; d_call: TRBD1; v_call: TRBV20-1; clone_size: few; j_call: TRBJ1-2
cdr3_nt: TGTGCTTCAAAGGGGGCTGGGGCCGGGGAGCTGTTTTTT; cdr3_aa: CASKGAGAGELFF; d_call: TRBD1; v_call: TRBV30; clone_size: few; j_call: TRBJ2-2
cdr3_nt: TGTGCCATCCCGCGGGGCGAAATTAGCACAGATACGCAGTATTTT; cdr3_aa: CAIPRGEISTDTQYF; d_call: .; v_call: TRBV6-2/TRBV6-3; clone_size: .; j_call: TRBJ2-3
cdr3_nt: TGTGCCAGCAGTGGGGGATTTAACTATGGCTACACCTTC; cdr3_aa: CASSGGFNYGYTF; d_call: .; v_call: TRBV27; clone_size: many; j_call: TRBJ1-2
cdr3_nt: TGTGCCAGCAGCCCACAGGGCATAGATACGCAGTATTTT; cdr3_aa: CASSPQGIDTQYF; d_call: .; v_call: TRBV7-2; clone_size: many; j_call: TRBJ2-3
cdr3_nt: TGCAGTGGCACCCTCCCAGCGGGAGGCTACAATGAGCAGTTCTTC; cdr3_aa: CSGTLPAGGYNEQFF; d_call: TRBD2; v_call: TRBV20-1; clone_size: few; j_call: TRBJ2-1
cdr3_nt: TGTGCCAGCAGCTTACTCGGACAGGGGTCATTCTACGAGCAGTACTTC; cdr3_aa: CASSLLGQGSFYEQYF; d_call: TRBD1; v_call: TRBV7-8; clone_size: .; j_call: TRBJ2-7
cdr3_nt: TGTGCCAGCAGCCAAGGGGCAACTAGCGGGAGATATCTCCCCTACGAGCAGTACTTC; cdr3_aa: CASSQGATSGRYLPYEQYF; d_call: TRBD2; v_call: TRBV4-2; clone_size: .; j_call: TRBJ2-7
cdr3_nt: TGCAGTGCTAGATATCCGGTACTAGCTGGCACCGGGGAGCTGTTTTTT; cdr3_aa: CSARYPVLAGTGELFF; d_call: .; v_call: TRBV20-1; clone_size: many; j_call: TRBJ2-2
cdr3_nt: TGTGCCACCAAGACTAGGGGGCCCACAGATACGCAGTATTTT; cdr3_aa: CATKTRGPTDTQYF; d_call: .; v_call: TRBV2; clone_size: many; j_call: TRBJ2-3
cdr3_nt: TGTGCCAGCAGCCACGGAGCGGGAGGAAGCACAGATACGCAGTATTTT; cdr3_aa: CASSHGAGGSTDTQYF; d_call: TRBD2; v_call: TRBV7-3; clone_size: few; j_call: TRBJ2-3
cdr3_nt: TGTGCCAGCAGCTGGACAGGGGGCTATGGCTACACCTTC; cdr3_aa: CASSWTGGYGYTF; d_call: TRBD1; v_call: TRBV3-1; clone_size: few; j_call: TRBJ1-2
cdr3_nt: TGCAGTGCTAGTCAGGAAAACATTCAGTACTTC; cdr3_aa: CSASQENIQYF; d_call: .; v_call: TRBV20-1; clone_size: few; j_call: TRBJ2-4
cdr3_nt: TGTGCCAGCAGTGAACGAGGGAGGGGACAAGAGACCCAGTACTTC; cdr3_aa: CASSERGRGQETQYF; d_call: TRBD2; v_call: TRBV6-1; clone_size: .; j_call: TRBJ2-5
cdr3_nt: TGTGCCAGCAAATTCCACCTCTTCGGACAGGCGAACACTGAAGCTTTCTTT; cdr3_aa: CASKFHLFGQANTEAFF; d_call: TRBD1; v_call: TRBV19; clone_size: .; j_call: TRBJ1-1
cdr3_nt: TGTGCCAGCAGCTTAGACGGGTTAGCGGGGCGCACAGATACGCAGTATTTT; cdr3_aa: CASSLDGLAGRTDTQYF; d_call: TRBD2; v_call: TRBV11-2; clone_size: many; j_call: TRBJ2-3
cdr3_nt: TGTGCCAGCAGCTTAGAATACGGGAGACCAGGAAACATTCAGTACTTC; cdr3_aa: CASSLEYGRPGNIQYF; d_call: .; v_call: TRBV7-9; clone_size: .; j_call: TRBJ2-4
cdr3_nt: TGTGCCAGCAGCCCCAGCCGGGACTGGGGCGCCGGGGAGCTGTTTTTT; cdr3_aa: CASSPSRDWGAGELFF; d_call: .; v_call: TRBV13; clone_size: few; j_call: TRBJ2-2
cdr3_nt: TGCGCCAGCAGCCCAAGACCGATAGCGGACACCTACAATGAGCAGTTCTTC; cdr3_aa: CASSPRPIADTYNEQFF; d_call: .; v_call: TRBV4-1; clone_size: few; j_call: TRBJ2-1
cdr3_nt: TGTGCCAGCAGCTTTGACGCCGGGGAGCTGTTTTTT; cdr3_aa: CASSFDAGELFF; d_call: .; v_call: TRBV11-3; clone_size: .; j_call: TRBJ2-2
cdr3_nt: TGCGCCAGCAGCTTGGGCGGGGATTCTACGAAGCAGTACTTC; cdr3_aa: CASSLGGDSTKQYF; d_call: .; v_call: TRBV5-1; clone_size: many; j_call: TRBJ2-7
cdr3_nt: TGTGCCAGCACCCTCACAGGGCGGGCTGAAGCTTTCTTT; cdr3_aa: CASTLTGRAEAFF; d_call: .; v_call: TRBV28; clone_size: many; j_call: TRBJ1-1
cdr3_nt: TGTGCCAGCAGTTTCGGCGGTTTTGCCTATGGCTACACCTTC; cdr3_aa: CASSFGGFAYGYTF; d_call: .; v_call: TRBV27; clone_size: .; j_call: TRBJ1-2
cdr3_nt: TGTGCCGGACGACGGACTGGTGGAAACACCATATATTTT; cdr3_aa: CAGRRTGGNTIYF; d_call: .; v_call: TRBV6-1; clone_size: .; j_call: TRBJ1-3
cdr3_nt: TGTGCCAGCAGCGGAGGCCTCTCCTACGAGCAGTACTTC; cdr3_aa: CASSGGLSYEQYF; d_call: .; v_call: TRBV12-3/TRBV12-4; clone_size: few; j_call: TRBJ2-7
cdr3_nt: TGTGCCAGCAGAAAAAACCACCGGACTAGCGGTCCCAAAAACATTCAGTACTTC; cdr3_aa: CASRKNHRTSGPKNIQYF; d_call: TRBD2; v_call: TRBV7-6; clone_size: few; j_call: TRBJ2-4